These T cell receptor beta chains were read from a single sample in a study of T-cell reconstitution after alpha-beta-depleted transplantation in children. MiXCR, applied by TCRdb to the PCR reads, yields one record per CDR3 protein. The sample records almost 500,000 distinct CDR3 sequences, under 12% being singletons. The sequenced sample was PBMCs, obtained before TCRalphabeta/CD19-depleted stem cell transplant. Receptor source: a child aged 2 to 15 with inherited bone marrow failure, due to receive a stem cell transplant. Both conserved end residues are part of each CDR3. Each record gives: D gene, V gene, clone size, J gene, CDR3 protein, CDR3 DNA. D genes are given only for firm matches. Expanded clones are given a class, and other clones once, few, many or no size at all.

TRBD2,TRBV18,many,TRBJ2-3,CASSPRAGGTDTQYF,TGTGCCAGCTCACCGCGAGCGGGGGGCACAGATACGCAGTATTTT
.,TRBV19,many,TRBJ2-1,CASSPSIWRNYNEQFF,TGTGCCAGTAGCCCCTCCATATGGCGCAACTACAATGAGCAGTTCTTC
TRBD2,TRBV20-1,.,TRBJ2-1,CCASLAGGPFRYNEQFF,TGCTGTGCTTCCCTAGCGGGAGGGCCTTTCAGGTACAATGAGCAGTTCTTC
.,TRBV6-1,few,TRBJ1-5,CASSIRLGSGDQPQHF,TGTGCCAGCAGTATCAGACTCGGGTCAGGGGATCAGCCCCAGCATTTT
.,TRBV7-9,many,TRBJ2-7,CASSSPYEQYF,TGTGCCAGCAGCTCCCCCTACGAGCAGTACTTC
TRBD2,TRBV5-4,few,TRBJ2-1,CASSLAWAGGHSEQFF,TGTGCCAGCAGCTTGGCCTGGGCGGGAGGCCATAGTGAGCAGTTCTTC
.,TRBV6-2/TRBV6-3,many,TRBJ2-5,CASSSERTQYF,TGTGCCAGCAGTTCGGAAAGGACCCAGTACTTC
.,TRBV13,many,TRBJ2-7,CASSLFSRGPYEQYF,TGTGCCAGCAGCTTATTCAGCCGGGGTCCCTACGAGCAGTACTTC
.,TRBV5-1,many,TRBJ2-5,CASSFSKETQYF,TGCGCCAGCAGCTTCAGCAAAGAGACCCAGTACTTC
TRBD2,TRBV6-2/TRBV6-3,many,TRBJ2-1,CASSYSFTSGYYNEQFF,TGTGCCAGCAGTTACTCGTTTACTAGCGGATATTACAATGAGCAGTTCTTC
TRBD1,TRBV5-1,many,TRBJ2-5,CASSSRGDRGETQYF,TGCGCCAGCAGCTCACGGGGGGACAGGGGAGAGACCCAGTACTTC
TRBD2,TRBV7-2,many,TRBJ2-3,CASSLASGVTQYF,TGTGCCAGCAGCTTAGCTAGCGGGGTTACGCAGTATTTT
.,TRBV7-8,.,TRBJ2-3,CASSLLAQEVSDTDTQYF,TGTGCCAGCAGCTTACTGGCGCAGGAGGTCTCGGACACAGATACGCAGTATTTT
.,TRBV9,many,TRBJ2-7,CASSVDNLPPYEQYF,TGTGCCAGCAGCGTAGACAATTTGCCTCCCTACGAGCAGTACTTC
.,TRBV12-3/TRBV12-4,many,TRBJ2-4,CASTPGLQNIQYF,TGTGCCAGCACACCGGGACTCCAAAACATTCAGTACTTC
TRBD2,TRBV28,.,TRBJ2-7,CASNTPDGGYEQYF,TGTGCCAGCAACACGCCCGACGGGGGGTACGAGCAGTACTTC
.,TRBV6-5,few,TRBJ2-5,CASSYPRPRIPHQETQYF,TGTGCCAGCAGTTACCCCCGCCCGCGGATACCACACCAAGAGACCCAGTACTTC
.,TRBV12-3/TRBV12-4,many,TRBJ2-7,CASSYETGRYEQYF,TGTGCCAGCAGTTATGAGACAGGGAGGTACGAGCAGTACTTC
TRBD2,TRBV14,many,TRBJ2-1,CASNTSGPSSYNEQFF,TGTGCCAGCAATACTAGCGGGCCATCCTCCTACAATGAGCAGTTCTTC
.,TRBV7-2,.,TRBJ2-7,CASSFRYSRYEQYF,TGTGCCAGCAGCTTTCGTTACAGCCGATACGAGCAGTACTTC
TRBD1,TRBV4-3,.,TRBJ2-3,CASSADRVTYTQYF,TGCGCCAGCAGTGCGGACAGGGTGACATATACGCAGTATTTT
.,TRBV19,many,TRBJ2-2,CASSIASTPHGELFF,TGTGCCAGTAGTATTGCTAGCACCCCCCACGGGGAGCTGTTTTTT
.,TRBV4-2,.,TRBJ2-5,CASSQENAPGETQYF,TGTGCCAGCAGCCAAGAGAACGCTCCGGGAGAGACCCAGTACTTC
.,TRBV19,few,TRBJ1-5,CASSILQESLIQPQHF,TGTGCCAGTAGTATCCTACAGGAGAGTCTTATCCAGCCCCAGCATTTT
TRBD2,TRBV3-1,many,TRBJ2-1,CASSPTGLARTNEQFF,TGTGCCAGCAGCCCGACGGGACTAGCGCGAACCAATGAGCAGTTCTTC
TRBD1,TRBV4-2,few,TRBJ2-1,CASSQDRRTGWHNEQFF,TGTGCCAGCAGCCAAGATCGCCGGACAGGGTGGCACAATGAGCAGTTCTTC
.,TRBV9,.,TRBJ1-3,CASSATLFGGAGNTIYF,TGTGCCAGCAGCGCCACGCTCTTCGGAGGCGCTGGAAACACCATATATTTT
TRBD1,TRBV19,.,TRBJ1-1,CASHQGAVAEAFF,TGTGCCAGTCACCAGGGGGCTGTTGCTGAAGCTTTCTTT
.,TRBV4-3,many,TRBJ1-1,CASSQGTAGSVITEAFF,TGCGCCAGCAGCCAAGGAACGGCAGGGTCCGTGATCACTGAAGCTTTCTTT
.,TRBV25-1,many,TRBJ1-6,CASSDVRDQNSPLHF,TGTGCCAGCAGTGACGTTAGGGACCAGAATTCACCCCTCCACTTT
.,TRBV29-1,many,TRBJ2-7,CSVGGTAQTIIYEQYF,TGCAGCGTTGGGGGGACGGCTCAAACGATTATCTACGAGCAGTACTTC
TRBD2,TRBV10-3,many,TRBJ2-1,CAISESQLAGELPGQFF,TGTGCCATCAGTGAGTCCCAACTAGCGGGAGAGCTTCCAGGACAGTTCTTC
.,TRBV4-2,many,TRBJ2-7,CASSQDSGAYEQYF,TGTGCCAGCAGCCAAGATAGCGGCGCCTACGAGCAGTACTTC
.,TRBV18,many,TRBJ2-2,CASSPMIMNGAGELFF,TGTGCCAGCTCACCAATGATCATGAACGGCGCCGGGGAGCTGTTTTTT
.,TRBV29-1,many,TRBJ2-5,CSVVAYRETQYF,TGCAGCGTTGTTGCGTACCGAGAGACCCAGTACTTC
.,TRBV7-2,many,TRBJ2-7,CASSSPGREQYF,TGTGCCAGCAGCTCACCGGGGCGCGAGCAGTACTTC
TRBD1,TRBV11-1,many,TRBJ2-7,CASSSRDRGDPPSSYEQYF,TGTGCCAGCAGCTCCCGCGACAGGGGGGATCCCCCAAGCTCCTACGAGCAGTACTTC
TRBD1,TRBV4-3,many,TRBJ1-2,CASSQDGGQGEPNYGYTF,TGCGCCAGCAGCCAAGATGGTGGCCAGGGGGAACCTAACTATGGCTACACCTTC
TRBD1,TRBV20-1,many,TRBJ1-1,CSAADRVTEAFF,TGCAGTGCTGCCGACAGGGTGACTGAAGCTTTCTTT
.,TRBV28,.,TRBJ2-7,CASSFAGAMIEQYF,TGTGCCAGCAGTTTCGCAGGGGCAATGATCGAGCAGTACTTC
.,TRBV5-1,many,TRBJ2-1,CASSLLRTPNEQFF,TGCGCCAGCAGCTTGCTCCGGACACCTAATGAGCAGTTCTTC
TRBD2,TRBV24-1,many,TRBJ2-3,CATSRTAGVADTQYF,TGTGCCACCAGTCGAACAGCGGGAGTGGCAGATACGCAGTATTTT
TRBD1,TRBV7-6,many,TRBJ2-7,CASSQTGTEQYF,TGTGCCAGCAGCCAGACAGGGACCGAGCAGTACTTC
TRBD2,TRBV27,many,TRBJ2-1,CASSLQTWTSGRETRNEQFF,TGTGCCAGCAGTCTACAGACCTGGACTAGCGGGAGAGAGACTCGCAATGAGCAGTTCTTC
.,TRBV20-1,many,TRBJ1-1,CSAPGTLNTEAFF,TGCAGTGCTCCCGGGACACTAAACACTGAAGCTTTCTTT
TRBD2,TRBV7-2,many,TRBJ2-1,CASSLVAGTSLYNEQFF,TGTGCCAGCAGCTTAGTGGCGGGGACTAGCCTCTACAATGAGCAGTTCTTC
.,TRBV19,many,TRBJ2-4,CASSIPWGMAKNIQYF,TGTGCCAGTAGTATCCCTTGGGGGATGGCCAAAAACATTCAGTACTTC
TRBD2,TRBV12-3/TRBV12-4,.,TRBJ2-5,CASSSNLAGVRETQYF,TGTGCCAGCAGTTCGAACCTAGCGGGAGTGAGGGAGACCCAGTACTTC
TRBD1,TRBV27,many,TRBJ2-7,CASSPQGAVEQYF,TGTGCCAGCAGTCCCCAGGGGGCGGTCGAGCAGTACTTC
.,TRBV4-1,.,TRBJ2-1,CASTRVEGYNEQFF,TGCGCCAGCACCAGAGTAGAAGGCTACAATGAGCAGTTCTTC
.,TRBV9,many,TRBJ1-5,CASSAGPSGQPQHF,TGTGCCAGCAGCGCGGGACCCTCGGGGCAGCCCCAGCATTTT
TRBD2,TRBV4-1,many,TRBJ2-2,CASSQPTSGRTGELFF,TGCGCCAGCAGCCAACCGACTAGCGGGAGAACCGGGGAGCTGTTTTTT
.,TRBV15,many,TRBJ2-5,CATSRVGGMETQYF,TGTGCCACCAGTAGAGTAGGGGGGATGGAGACCCAGTACTTC
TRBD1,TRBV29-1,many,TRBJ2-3,CSARGGPSTDTQYF,TGCAGCGCCAGAGGGGGCCCGAGCACAGATACGCAGTATTTT
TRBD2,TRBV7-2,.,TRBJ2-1,CASSFSSGLPGGEQFF,TGTGCCAGCAGCTTTTCTAGCGGGCTCCCGGGGGGTGAGCAGTTCTTC